Shown below are 10 T cell receptor beta chains from a single sample sequenced in a study of T-cell memory formation after mild COVID-19. TCRdb fed the 5' RACE reads into MiXCR, producing one record per CDR3 protein. The sample contains roughly 600,000 distinct CDR3 sequences, more than 15% of which appear only once. Sequenced input: PBMCs or a T cell subset sorted from them (not recorded which). The receptors come from an adult woman who had mild COVID-19 (a few samples of this study predate the infection). Cell type and time point are not known.

This chain connects TRBV19 to TRBJ1-5, with TRBD1 identical over 10 bases. The CDR3 extends over 15 amino acids. Per germline, CDR1 LNHDA and CDR2 SQIVND (reference sequence). After removal of 5 bases from V and 5 bases from J, the junction contained 6 bases not matched to a gene. The CDR3 spells CASSLDRGLYQPQHF. In DNA form, the CDR3 reads TGTGCCAGTAGTTTGGACAGGGGGTTGTATCAGCCCCAGCATTTT.

The rearrangement joins TRBV27 to TRBJ2-1, with a weak D call TRBD1 (6 bases). The CDR3 has 14 amino acids. Per the germline V gene, CDR1 is MNHEY and CDR2 is SMNVEV (reference sequence). V was pared by 6 bases and J by 9 bases, with 18 bases between. The CDR3 DNA sequence: TGTGCCAGCAGGGGGTTACAGGGAGACAGTGAGCAGTTCTTC. Its protein is CASRGLQGDSEQFF.

This clonotype was observed a handful of times. The V gene is TRBV20-1, the J gene TRBJ1-1, with a weak D call TRBD1 (6 bases). V was shortened by 3 bases and J by 1 base, with 12 bases between the two germline ends. The CDR3 extends over 14 amino acids. Looked up from germline, CDR1 is DFQATT and CDR2 is SNEGSKA (reference sequence). In DNA form, the CDR3 reads TGCAGTGCTAGCAGGGGACACCCGAACACTGAAGCTTTCTTT. Translation gives CSASRGHPNTEAFF.

V usage is TRBV5-4 and J usage is TRBJ1-6; 9 bases align to TRBD1. The V gene's germline CDR1 is SGHNT and CDR2 YYREEE (reference sequence). This CDR3 has 17 residues. Germline trimming cut 4 bases from V and 2 bases from J; bases unmatched to any gene: 7. CDR3 protein: CASSEDRGGAYNSPLHF. In DNA form, the CDR3 reads TGTGCCAGCAGCGAGGACAGGGGAGGCGCCTATAATTCACCCCTCCACTTT.

The chain couples TRBV11-3 to TRBJ2-1; TRBD2 might be the D (7 bases). CDR3 length: 17 residues. V was clipped by 5 bases and J by 5 bases, with 22 bases between them. CDR1 is SGHNT, CDR2 YENEEA, per germline. The CDR3 nucleotides are TGTGCCAGCAGCCCCTACCTCAGGGGCGGACTAGACAATGAGCAGTTCTTC. This encodes CASSPYLRGGLDNEQFF.

This clonotype has only a few counts. The V and J genes are TRBV5-1 and TRBJ2-7; D is possibly TRBD1 (6 bases). Germline V lookup: CDR1 SGHRS, CDR2 YFSETQ. The CDR3 has 14 amino acids. V lost 0 bases to trimming and J lost 1 base, with 8 bases between them. The CDR3 nucleotides read TGCGCCAGCAGCTTGGGGGACACGTCCTACGAGCAGTACTTC. Translating it yields CASSLGDTSYEQYF.

Only a few counts were recorded for this clonotype. The rearrangement joins TRBV2 to TRBJ1-2; the D gene is possibly TRBD1 (5 bases). Germline V gene data show CDR1 as SNHLY and CDR2 as FYNNEI. This CDR3 spans 15 amino acids. Trimming left V 7 bases short and J 5 bases short, with 20 bases between. The CDR3 nucleotides are TGTGCCAGCAATCCTTTGACAGTTAACTATTATGGCTACACCTTC. Amino acids: CASNPLTVNYYGYTF.

This clonotype was seen only a few times. The chain combines TRBV19 with TRBJ1-1, with D perhaps matching TRBD1 (5 bases). V lost 3 bases, J lost 1 base, and 12 bases lay in between. This CDR3 comprises 15 residues. CDR1 and CDR2 from the germline V gene are LNHDA and SQIVND (reference sequence). The DNA for the CDR3 is TGTGCCAGTAGTATTCTGGAGGGGCCGAACACTGAAGCTTTCTTT. Translated: CASSILEGPNTEAFF.

The V gene is TRBV24-1, the J gene TRBJ2-3, with D possibly TRBD2 on 6 matching bases. The V gene's germline CDR1 is KGHDR and CDR2 SFDVKD. Trimming stripped 8 bases from V and 4 bases from J, with 18 bases between. The CDR3 totals 15 residues. CDR3 region: CATMGPGALSDTQYF. CDR3 DNA sequence: TGTGCCACCATGGGCCCGGGAGCGTTATCAGATACGCAGTATTTT.

This clonotype turned up a few times. The chain couples TRBV29-1 to TRBJ2-3; D is ambiguous. The CDR3 length is 11 residues. Germline CDR1 and CDR2: SQVTM and ANQGSEA. V shed 6 bases and J shed 9 bases, with 13 bases lying between them. As DNA, the CDR3 is TGCAGCGTGACCCCCGCCAGCACGCAGTATTTT. This encodes CSVTPASTQYF.